This T cell receptor (beta chain) stems from a study of blood T cell repertoires in COVID-19. Per the original data handling: Nucleated cell counts were estimated from reference gene primer amplification. Measured with immunoSEQ multiplex PCR; TCRdb has only the in-frame clones, and not every one. That table is the source of V, J and clone size, and D and trimming were worked out from the DNA. The sample contains 120,000 or so clones, around four fifths of which appear only once. Germline CDR1 is MNHEY and CDR2 is SVGEGT. V shed 5 bases, J shed 4 bases, and the junction held 11 bases outside the gene matches. The CDR3 runs 18 residues.

The receptor was isolated from a man older than 75 with active or convalescent COVID-19. V usage is TRBV6-2 or TRBV6-3 and J usage is TRBJ2-3; the match to TRBD2 covers 14 bases. The specimen was peripheral blood. The CDR3 coding sequence is TGTGCCAGCAGTCCGACTAGCGGGGGGGAAGGTAGGTCAGATACGCAGTATTTT. This translates into CASSPTSGGEGRSDTQYF.